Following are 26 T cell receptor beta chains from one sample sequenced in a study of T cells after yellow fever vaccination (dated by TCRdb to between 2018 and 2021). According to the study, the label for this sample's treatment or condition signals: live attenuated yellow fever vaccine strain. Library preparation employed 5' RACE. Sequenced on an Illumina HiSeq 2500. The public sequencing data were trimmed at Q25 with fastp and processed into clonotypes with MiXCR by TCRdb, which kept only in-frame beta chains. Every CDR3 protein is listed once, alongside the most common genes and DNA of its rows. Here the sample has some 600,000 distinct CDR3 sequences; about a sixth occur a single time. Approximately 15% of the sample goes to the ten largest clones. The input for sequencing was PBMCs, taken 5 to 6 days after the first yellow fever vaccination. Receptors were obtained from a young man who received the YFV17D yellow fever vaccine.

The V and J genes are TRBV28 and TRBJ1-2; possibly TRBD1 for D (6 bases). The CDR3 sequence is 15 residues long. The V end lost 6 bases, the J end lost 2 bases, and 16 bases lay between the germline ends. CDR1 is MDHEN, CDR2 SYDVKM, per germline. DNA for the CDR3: TGTGCCAGCAGGGAGGGAGGGGGGGGCAACTATGGCTACACCTTC. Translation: CASREGGGGNYGYTF.

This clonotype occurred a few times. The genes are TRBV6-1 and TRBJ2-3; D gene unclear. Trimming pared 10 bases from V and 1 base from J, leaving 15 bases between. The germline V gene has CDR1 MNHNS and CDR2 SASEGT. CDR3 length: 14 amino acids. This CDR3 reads CATKAGEGTDTQYF. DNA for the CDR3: TGTGCCACCAAAGCAGGCGAGGGCACAGATACGCAGTATTTT.

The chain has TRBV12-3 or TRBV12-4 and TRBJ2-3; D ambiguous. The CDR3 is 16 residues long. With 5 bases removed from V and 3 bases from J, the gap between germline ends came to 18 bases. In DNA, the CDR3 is TGTGCCAGCAGTCCTGAGGCAGGTGATAGAACAGATACGCAGTATTTT. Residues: CASSPEAGDRTDTQYF.

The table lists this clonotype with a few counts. CDR3 in amino acids: CSASQTGWRETQYF. As DNA, the CDR3 is TGCAGTGCTAGCCAGACAGGATGGAGGGAGACCCAGTACTTC. This chain uses TRBV20-1 with TRBJ2-5, with D perhaps TRBD1 (6 bases). There are 14 residues in the CDR3. Germline-derived CDR1 and CDR2 are DFQATT and SNEGSKA (reference sequence). The germline V and J ends were trimmed by 3 bases and 5 bases, with 16 bases remaining between them.

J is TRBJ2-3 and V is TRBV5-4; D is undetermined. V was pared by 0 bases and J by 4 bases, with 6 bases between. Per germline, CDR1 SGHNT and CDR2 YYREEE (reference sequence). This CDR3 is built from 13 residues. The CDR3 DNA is TGTGCCAGCAGCTTGGAATCTGCAGATACGCAGTATTTT. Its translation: CASSLESADTQYF. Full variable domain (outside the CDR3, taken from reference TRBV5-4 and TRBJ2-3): ETGVTQSPTHLIKTRGQQVTLRCSSQSGHNTVSWYQQALGQGPQFIFQYYREEENGRGNFPPRFSGLQFPNYSSELNVNALELDDSALYLCASSLESADTQYFGPGTRLTVL.

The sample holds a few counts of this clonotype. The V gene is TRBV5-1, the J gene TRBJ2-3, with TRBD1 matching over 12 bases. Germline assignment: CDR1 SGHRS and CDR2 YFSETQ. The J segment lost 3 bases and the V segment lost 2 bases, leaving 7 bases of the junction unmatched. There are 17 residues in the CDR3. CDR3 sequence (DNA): TGCGCCAGCAGCTTTACCCCGGGACAGGGGGCGACAGATACGCAGTATTTT. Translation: CASSFTPGQGATDTQYF. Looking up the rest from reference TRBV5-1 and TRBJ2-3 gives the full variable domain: KAGVTQTPRYLIKTRGQQVTLSCSPISGHRSVSWYQQTPGQGLQFLFEYFSETQRNKGNFPGRFSGRQFSNSRSEMNVSTLELGDSALYLCASSFTPGQGATDTQYFGPGTRLTVL.

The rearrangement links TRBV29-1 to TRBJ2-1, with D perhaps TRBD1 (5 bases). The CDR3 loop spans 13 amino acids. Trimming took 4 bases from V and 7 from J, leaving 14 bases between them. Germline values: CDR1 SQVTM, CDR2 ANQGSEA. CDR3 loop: CSVGQGVRNEQFF. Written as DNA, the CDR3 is TGCAGCGTTGGGCAGGGCGTGAGGAATGAGCAGTTCTTC.

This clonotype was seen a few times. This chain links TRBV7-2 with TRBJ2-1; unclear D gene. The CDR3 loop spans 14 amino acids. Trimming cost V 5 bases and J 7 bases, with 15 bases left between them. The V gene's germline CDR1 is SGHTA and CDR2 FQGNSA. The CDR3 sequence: CASSPNVKANEQFF. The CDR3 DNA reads TGTGCCAGCAGCCCGAACGTTAAGGCTAATGAGCAGTTCTTC.

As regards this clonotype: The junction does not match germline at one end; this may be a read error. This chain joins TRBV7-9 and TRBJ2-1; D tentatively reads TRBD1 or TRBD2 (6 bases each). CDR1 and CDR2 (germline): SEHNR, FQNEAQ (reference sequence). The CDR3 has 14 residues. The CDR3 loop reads CASSLWGEGGQPSF. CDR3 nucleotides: TGTGCCAGCAGCTTATGGGGAGAGGGGGGTCAGCCCTCCTTC.

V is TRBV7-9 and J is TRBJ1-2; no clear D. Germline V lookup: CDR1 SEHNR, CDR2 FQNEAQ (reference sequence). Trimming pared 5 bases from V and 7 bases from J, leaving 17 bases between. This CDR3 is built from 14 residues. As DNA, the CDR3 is TGTGCCAGCAGCGGCGATCCCGGGAGTCGTGGCTACACCTTC. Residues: CASSGDPGSRGYTF. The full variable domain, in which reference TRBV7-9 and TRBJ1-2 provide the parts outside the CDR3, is DTGVSQNPRHKITKRGQNVTFRCDPISEHNRLYWYRQTLGQGPEFLTYFQNEAQLEKSRLLSDRFSAERPKGSFSTLEIQRTEQGDSAMYLCASSGDPGSRGYTFGSGTRLTVV.

CDR3 loop: CSALTARLAVTDTQYF. CDR3 DNA sequence: TGCAGTGCTCTCACAGCCAGACTAGCTGTCACAGATACGCAGTATTTT. This rearrangement joins TRBV20-1 to TRBJ2-3; 7 bases match TRBD2. V lost 5 bases, J lost 2 bases, and 13 bases stayed unmatched. Germline assignment: CDR1 DFQATT and CDR2 SNEGSKA (reference sequence). The CDR3 is made up of 16 amino acids.

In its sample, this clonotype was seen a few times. CDR3 sequence (DNA): TGTGCCAGCAGTTTAGCCAACTTGGACACTGAAGCTTTCTTT. Translated, it gives CASSLANLDTEAFF. The chain links TRBV12-3 or TRBV12-4 to TRBJ1-1; D is unclear. The CDR3 extends over 14 amino acids. V was shortened by 0 bases and J by 3 bases, with 8 bases between the two germline ends.

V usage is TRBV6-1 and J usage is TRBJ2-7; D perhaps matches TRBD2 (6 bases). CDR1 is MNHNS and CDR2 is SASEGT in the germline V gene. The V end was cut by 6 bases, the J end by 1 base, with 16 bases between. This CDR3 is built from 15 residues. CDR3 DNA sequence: TGTGCCAGCAGGGAACCGCTCGGGGGATCCTACGAGCAGTACGTC. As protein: CASREPLGGSYEQYV.

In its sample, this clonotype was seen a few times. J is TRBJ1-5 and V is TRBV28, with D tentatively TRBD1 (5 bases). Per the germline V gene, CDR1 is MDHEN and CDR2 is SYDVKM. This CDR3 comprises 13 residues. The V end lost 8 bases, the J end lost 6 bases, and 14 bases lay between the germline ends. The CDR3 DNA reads TGTGCCAGCGGGGGACCGAGGCGTCAGCCCCAGCATTTT. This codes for CASGGPRRQPQHF.

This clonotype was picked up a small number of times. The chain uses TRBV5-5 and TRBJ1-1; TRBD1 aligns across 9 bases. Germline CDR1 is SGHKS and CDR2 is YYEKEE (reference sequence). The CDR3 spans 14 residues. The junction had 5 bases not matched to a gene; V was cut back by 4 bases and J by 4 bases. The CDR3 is CASSHTGGGTEAFF. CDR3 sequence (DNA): TGTGCCAGCAGCCACACAGGGGGCGGCACTGAAGCTTTCTTT.

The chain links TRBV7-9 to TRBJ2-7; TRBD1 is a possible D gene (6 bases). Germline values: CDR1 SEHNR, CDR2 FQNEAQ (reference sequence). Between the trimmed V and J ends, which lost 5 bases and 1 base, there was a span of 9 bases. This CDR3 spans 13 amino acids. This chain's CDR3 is CASSIQGSYEQYF. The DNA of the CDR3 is TGTGCCAGCAGCATACAGGGATCCTACGAGCAGTACTTC.

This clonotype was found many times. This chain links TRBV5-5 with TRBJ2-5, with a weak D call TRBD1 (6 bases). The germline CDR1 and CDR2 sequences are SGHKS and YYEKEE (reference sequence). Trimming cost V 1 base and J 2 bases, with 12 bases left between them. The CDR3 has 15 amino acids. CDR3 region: CASSLTRGWQETQYF. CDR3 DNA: TGTGCCAGCAGCTTGACCAGGGGATGGCAAGAGACCCAGTACTTC.

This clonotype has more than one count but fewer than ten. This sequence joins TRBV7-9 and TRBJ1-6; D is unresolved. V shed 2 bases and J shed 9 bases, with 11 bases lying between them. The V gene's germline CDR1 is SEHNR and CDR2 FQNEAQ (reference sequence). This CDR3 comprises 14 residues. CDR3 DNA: TGTGCCAGCAGCTTACAGGCCGAAGGTTCACCCCTCCACTTT. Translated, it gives CASSLQAEGSPLHF.

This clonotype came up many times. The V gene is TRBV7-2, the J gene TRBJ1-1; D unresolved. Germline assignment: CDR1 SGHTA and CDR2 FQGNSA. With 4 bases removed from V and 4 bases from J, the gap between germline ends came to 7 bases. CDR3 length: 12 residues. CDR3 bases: TGTGCCAGCAGCTCTGCCGTCACTGAAGCTTTCTTT. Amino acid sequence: CASSSAVTEAFF. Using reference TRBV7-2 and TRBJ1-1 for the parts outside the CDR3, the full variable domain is GAGVSQSPSNKVTEKGKDVELRCDPISGHTALYWYRQSLGQGLEFLIYFQGNSAPDKSGLPSDRFSAERTGGSVSTLTIQRTQQEDSAVYLCASSSAVTEAFFGQGTRLTVV.

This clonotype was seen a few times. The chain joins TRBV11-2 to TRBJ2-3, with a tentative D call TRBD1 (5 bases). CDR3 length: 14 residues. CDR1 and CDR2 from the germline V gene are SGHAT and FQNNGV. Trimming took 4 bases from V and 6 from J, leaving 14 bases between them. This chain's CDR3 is CASSSDTTGDTQYF. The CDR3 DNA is TGTGCCAGCAGCTCGGACACCACCGGGGATACGCAGTATTTT.

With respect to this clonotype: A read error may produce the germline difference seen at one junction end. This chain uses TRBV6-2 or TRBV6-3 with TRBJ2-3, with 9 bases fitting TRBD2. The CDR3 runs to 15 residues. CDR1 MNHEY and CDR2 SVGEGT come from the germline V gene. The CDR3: CASSIAGVSTNTQYF. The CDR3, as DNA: TGTGCCAGCAGTATAGCGGGGGTTAGCACAAATACGCAGTATTTT.

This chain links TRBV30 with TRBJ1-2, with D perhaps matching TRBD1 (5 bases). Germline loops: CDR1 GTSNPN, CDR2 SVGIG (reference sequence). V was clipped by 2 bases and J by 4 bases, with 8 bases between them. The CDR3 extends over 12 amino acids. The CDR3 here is CAWSSRVYGYTF. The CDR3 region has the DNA TGTGCCTGGAGTAGCAGGGTCTATGGCTACACCTTC.

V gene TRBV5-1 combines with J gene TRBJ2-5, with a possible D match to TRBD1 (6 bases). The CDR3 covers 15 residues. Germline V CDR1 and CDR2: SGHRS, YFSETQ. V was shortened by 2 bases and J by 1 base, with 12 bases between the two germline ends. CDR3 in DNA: TGCGCCAGCAGCTTAACCGGACAGTCCCAAGAGACCCAGTACTTC. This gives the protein CASSLTGQSQETQYF.

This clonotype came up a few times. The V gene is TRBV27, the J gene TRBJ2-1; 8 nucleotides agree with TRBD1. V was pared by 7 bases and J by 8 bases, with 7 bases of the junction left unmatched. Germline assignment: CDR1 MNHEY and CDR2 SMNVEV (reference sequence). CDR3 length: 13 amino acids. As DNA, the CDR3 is TGTGCCAGCATGGACAGGGTGGGCCATGAGCAGTTCTTC. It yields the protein CASMDRVGHEQFF.

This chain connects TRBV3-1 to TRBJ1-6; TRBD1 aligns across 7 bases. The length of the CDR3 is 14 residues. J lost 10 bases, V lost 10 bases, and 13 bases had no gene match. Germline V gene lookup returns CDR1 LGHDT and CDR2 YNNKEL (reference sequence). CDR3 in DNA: TGTGCCACCACCCAAGAGGGGGCTGGGTCACCCCTCCACTTT. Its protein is CATTQEGAGSPLHF.

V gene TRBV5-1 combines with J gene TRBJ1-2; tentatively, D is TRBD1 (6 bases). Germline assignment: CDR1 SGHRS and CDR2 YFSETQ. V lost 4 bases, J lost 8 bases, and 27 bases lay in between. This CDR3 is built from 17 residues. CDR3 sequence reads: CASSPTGGDISLSGYTF. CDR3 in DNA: TGCGCCAGCAGCCCGACCGGAGGGGACATATCTCTAAGCGGCTACACCTTC. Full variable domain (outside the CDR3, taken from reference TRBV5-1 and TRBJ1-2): KAGVTQTPRYLIKTRGQQVTLSCSPISGHRSVSWYQQTPGQGLQFLFEYFSETQRNKGNFPGRFSGRQFSNSRSEMNVSTLELGDSALYLCASSPTGGDISLSGYTFGSGTRLTVV.